This paragraph reports one T cell receptor (beta chain). This clonotype has ten or more counts. The antigen it recognizes is unknown. Nothing much larger sits one base from this clone, and base qualities are not available. A patient counted as having stable Graves' hyperthyroidism if no progression to ophthalmopathy occurred over 18 months of follow-up. Hyperthyroidism patients were aged 18 to 65 years and newly diagnosed, with disease duration of less than 2 months. Patients with uncontrolled infections, other autoimmune diseases, pregnancy or lactation were excluded. Diagnoses were established on the basis of clinical symptoms, serum thyroxine and TRAb, thyroid ultrasound, and orbital computed tomography. Total RNA was extracted with Trizol reagent, and quality was checked on an Agilent 2100 Bioanalyzer. The TCR beta CDR3 regions were amplified from RNA transcripts. The first round of RT-PCR for the TCR CDR3 was performed with the HTBI primer set and the Qiagen OneStep RT-PCR kit. The libraries were constructed in a second round of multiplex PCR and then size-selected and purified. Paired-end sequencing of the libraries was performed with 100 bp reads on an Illumina HiSeq2000. The original methods were these. SOAPnuke was used to process the raw data, with reads discarded if the reads contained adapters or uncalled bases, had a mean Phred below 15, or lacked an exact constant-primer or identifier match. COPE v1.2.5 was used to merge high-quality paired reads, and clonotypes were defined as unique nucleotide sequences. MiTCR v1.1 was used to align clonotypes to the IMGT TRBV, TRBD and TRBJ reference segments. The analysis was restricted to V-J combinations with a frequency above 0.0001, which together covered approximately 99% of the repertoires. The TCS score was defined as F50 (clonal expansion) divided by E x V (chaos), with BLOSUM62-based TCRdist calculated between CDR3 peptides within each V-J. Welch's t-statistics and random forest reduced fewer than 550 V-J features to about 12, which were used in a naive Bayes classifier (R e1071). The Morisita-Horn index was used to measure how similar the thyroid and blood repertoires were. In TCRdb, the public reads were trimmed at Q25 with fastp and aligned with MiXCR, with productive beta chains retained. Every distinct CDR3 protein forms one entry, paired with its most common genes and DNA. The authors' filters were not applied to this entry. This sample has around 580,000 distinct CDR3 sequences in its table, and around 46% of those were observed once. Of the sample, around 8% falls within the top ten clones.

CDR3 length: 14 amino acids, cysteine to phenylalanine. The read is trimmed to its CDR3 DNA, 42 bases read in frame from base 1. In the germline V gene (reference sequence), CDR1 corresponds to LNHNV and CDR2 to YYDKDF. V gives up 2 bases and J gives up 1 base, and the segment between their germline ends measures 8 bases. This sample was included in a study of T cells in Graves' hyperthyroidism and ophthalmopathy (dated by TCRdb to the late 2010s). About the investigation overall: TCR V-J signatures able to tell the groups apart were searched for in a discovery cohort of about a hundred patients, of whom about 40 had Graves' ophthalmopathy and 57 had stable Graves' hyperthyroidism. The study also compared thyroid tissue and blood T-cell repertoires from more than 5 Graves' hyperthyroidism patients. According to the paper, TCR Vbeta CDR3 sequencing was carried out on approximately 140 peripheral blood samples, which came from 40 to 45 ophthalmopathy, 75 to 80 hyperthyroidism and some 17 progressor patients. After blood sampling, hyperthyroidism patients were treated with methimazole at a starting dose of 30 mg daily, and ophthalmopathy patients were treated with high-dose intravenous methylprednisolone. Prospective prediction of ophthalmopathy was tested in an independent validation cohort of fewer than 20 hyperthyroidism patients and 17 patients who later progressed to ophthalmopathy. The roughly 100 discovery patients were randomly split 7:3 into training and test sets.

Study-wide conclusions, independent of this receptor: A 13 V-J signature model separated ophthalmopathy from stable hyperthyroidism, with around 91% sensitivity and 81% to 83% specificity in cross-validation and 80%/75% in testing. No statistical method was used to fix the sample size in advance, and group allocation was not hidden from the investigators. Most expanded thyroid clonotypes (frequency above 0.001) were also detected in blood, a finding suggesting that blood repertoires may reflect thyroid immune responses. In validation, the model predicted progression to ophthalmopathy a median of roughly six months before onset, with about 67% sensitivity and just under 75% specificity.

Recombination linked TRBV15 to TRBJ1-2, with an unclear D gene assignment. Sequenced input: peripheral blood or thyroid tissue (not recorded which). This clonotype originated in a woman under 30 with Graves' hyperthyroidism. The sequenced DNA is TGTGCCACCAGCAGAAACAGTCTTAACTATGGCTACACCTTC. This sequence encodes CATSRNSLNYGYTF.